This section outlines one T cell receptor beta chain sequence together with its context. Assay used: immunoSEQ multiplex PCR; TCRdb lists only in-frame clones, some missing. The data show around 150,000 clones, around 89% seen once. The length of the CDR3 is 14 residues. CDR1 is SGHRS and CDR2 is YFSETQ in the germline V gene. Unmatched junction bases numbered 4, after V lost 4 bases and J lost 4 bases. This sample was taken from a study of blood T cell repertoires in COVID-19. The sample was peripheral blood. This TCR was sampled from a man aged 55 to 70 with acute or convalescent COVID-19. The gene calls are TRBV5-1 and TRBJ1-2; 10 bases fit TRBD1. CDR3 DNA sequence: TGCGCCAGCAGCCCGGGACAGGGGCCCTATGGCTACACCTTC. It is translated as CASSPGQGPYGYTF.